This T cell receptor beta chain was recovered during a study of lymphopenia after photon versus proton radiotherapy. TCRdb's copy holds only in-frame clones and misses some; the assay was immunoSEQ multiplex PCR. The sample lists fewer than 65,000 clones; roughly 86% were seen once. The sample here was peripheral blood, taken from a patient treated with photon-based radiotherapy. This TCR came from a man aged 40-50 years with gastric cancer.

CDR3 sequence (DNA): TGTGCCTGGAGTGTGGGAGGAGAGCAGTACTTC. It yields the protein CAWSVGGEQYF. The chain links TRBV30 to TRBJ2-7, with TRBD2 as a possible D gene (6 bases). CDR1 and CDR2 (germline): GTSNPN, SVGIG (reference sequence). This CDR3 contains 11 residues. Trimming stripped 0 bases from V and 7 bases from J, with 7 bases between. The full variable domain, its missing parts supplied by reference TRBV30 and TRBJ2-7, is SQTIHQWPATLVQPVGSPLSLECTVEGTSNPNLYWYRQAAGRGLQLLFYSVGIGQISSEVPQNLSASRPQDRQFILSSKKLLLSDSGFYLCAWSVGGEQYFGPGTRLTVT.